This TCR beta chain originates from a study of CD8+CD57+ T cells in acquired aplastic anemia. Both TCR beta VDJ combination and CDR3 sequence profiling were carried out. Genomic DNA was the template for this profiling. TCRdb re-called the reads through MiXCR, storing one row per CDR3 protein. Among 150,000 to 200,000 distinct CDR3 sequences listed, about half were seen once. This clonotype has at least ten counts. What it binds is unknown. Points from the study as a whole: A significant difference in CD8+ Simpson's diversity between patients and controls was not found.

Trimming cost V 2 bases and J 4 bases, with 6 bases left between them. CDR3 size: 12 residues. Germline loops: CDR1 MNHEY, CDR2 SVGAGI. Flow cytometry had shown expanded CD8+CD57+ cells in the patients chosen for sequencing. The blood sampling took place in patients who had so far received no therapy. The TCR originated in a human donor with aplastic anemia. The V and J genes are TRBV6-5 and TRBJ2-7, with D tentatively TRBD1 (6 bases). Sequencing was carried out using sorted CD4+, CD8+, or CD8+CD57+ T cells (not recorded which) from PBMCs. The CDR3 DNA follows: TGTGCCAGCAGTTACCAGGGGTACGAGCAGTACTTC. It yields the protein CASSYQGYEQYF.